The entry that follows covers one T cell receptor beta chain sequence. This sample was taken from a study of CD8 T cells in Susac syndrome. The multiple sclerosis controls were treatment-naive patients affected by stable or active relapsing-remitting disease. With random hexamers, roughly 0.45 to 1 ug RNA was reverse transcribed. An immunoSEQ multiplex PCR amplified TCR beta CDR3 over 54 Vbeta and 13 Jbeta. TCRdb recomputed calls from the immunoSEQ multiplex PCR reads with MiXCR, one row per CDR3 protein. Of hundreds of thousands of distinct CDR3 sequences listed, 95% are singletons. Sequenced input: CD4+ T cells from PBMCs. The TCR sequence derives from a human donor with multiple sclerosis.

The DNA for the CDR3 is TGCAGTGCTCAACACGGGAGCTCTGGAAACACCATATATTTT. As protein: CSAQHGSSGNTIYF. The chain couples TRBV20-1 to TRBJ1-3; D not certain. Trimming left V 5 bases short and J 0 bases short, with 11 bases between. This CDR3 contains 14 residues. Germline values: CDR1 DFQATT, CDR2 SNEGSKA (reference sequence).